The subject of this entry is one T cell receptor beta chain. It lacks a known antigen. No base-level quality is on record; no much larger clone is a single base apart. The CDR3 measures 17 amino acids from cysteine to phenylalanine. Just the 51-base CDR3 DNA is kept, in frame starting at base 1. CDR1 and CDR2 are drawn from the germline V gene (reference sequence): LNHDA, SQIVND. Clipping removes 5 bases from V and 3 bases from J, with 12 as the unmatched junction base count. The record originates from a study of shared T cell receptors in the human thymus (dated by TCRdb to about 2021). Concerning the study at large: The study investigated the way shared, self-reactive T-cell receptor alpha chains are produced in the human thymus.

Libraries were constructed by the immunoSEQ multiplex PCR assay. In its TCRdb copy, this immuneACCESS table keeps in-frame sequences only and misses some clones. Where compared with another copy, unresolved V genes explain less than half of these, and the others have no known cause. Present in this sample are about 660,000 clones, approximately 90% of which were seen just once. Jointly, the top ten make up about 0.01% of the sample. The same data also went into a second study, on human thymus T cells. The second paper further reports: Immunologically healthy infants undergoing open corrective cardiac surgery for congenital heart defects in Finland were used as donors. The thymus tissue came from surgical resects taken out during corrective cardiac surgery. V and J gene segment usage appeared biased in both thymic and peripheral blood repertoires. According to the related research, thymic TCR repertoires were highly overlapping among unrelated individuals. TCR alpha and beta repertoires from roughly eight infant thymus samples and four related peripheral blood samples were characterized in the study. Donor ages ranged from about 7 to 244 days, and the cohort comprised 5 to 7 male and a couple of female infants. Thymocytes were released mechanically from tissue and stored at -70 °C as pellets of about 8.5-31 million cells. A QIAsymphony instrument was used to extract genomic DNA from the frozen cell pellets. TCRB and TCRAD loci were amplified from a standardized quantity of quality-controlled genomic DNA using the immunoSEQ multiplex PCR assay. The amplicons spanned the V(D)J region and were long enough to cover the CDR3 and allow V and J genes to be identified. Through the commercial immunoSEQ service, the amplicons were sequenced on an Illumina platform. Corrections for primer bias and sequencing errors followed previously described methods, while TCRAD and TCRB definitions were based on the IMGT database. Repertoires were analysed with immunoSEQ Analyzer 3.0 and VDJTools, covering basic statistics, V/J segment usage, diversity estimates, rarefaction and pairwise overlap. Chao1, ChaoE, Efron-Thisted, Shannon and inverse Simpson indices were used to estimate diversity, which was also estimated on datasets down-sampled to the smallest sample. For repertoire overlap, CDR3 nucleotide sequence, V gene and J gene had to match strictly, and clustering was done by Jaccard-based multidimensional scaling. On average, about 800,000 unique TCRB clonotypes were obtained from thymus samples, compared with approximately 82,000 from blood samples.

Sequences were obtained from thymocytes. The source is a boy younger than two with a congenital heart defect. Donor details come from another sample of the same person, matched by shared clones. The chain uses TRBV19 and TRBJ1-3, with 8 bases in between that match TRBD1. The sequenced DNA is TGTGCCAGTAGTCTTCTTCAGGGGGCGGTTGGTGGAAACACCATATATTTT. The translation is CASSLLQGAVGGNTIYF.